These 2 T cell receptor beta chains originate from one sample sequenced in a study of graft-versus-host responses after intestinal transplantation. Measured with immunoSEQ multiplex PCR; TCRdb has only the in-frame clones, and not every one. The sample holds about 99,000 clones, 85% to 95% seen once. The antigens these receptors bind are not known. The material was unstimulated CD8+ T cells sorted from spleen or lymph node cells, obtained before transplant. These receptors were collected from a human donor who was the organ donor for an intestinal transplant.

The gene calls are TRBV19 and TRBJ2-3, with TRBD2 matching over 10 bases. Germline V CDR1 and CDR2: LNHDA, SQIVND (reference sequence). The V gene end was trimmed by 9 bases and the J gene end by 4 bases; junction bases not matched to a gene: 4. The CDR3 contains 13 residues. CDR3 sequence: CASISGRADTQYF. The CDR3 DNA reads TGTGCCAGCATCAGCGGGAGGGCAGATACGCAGTATTTT.

This chain joins TRBV9 and TRBJ2-1, with TRBD2 matching 7 bases. Germline V gives CDR1 SGDLS, CDR2 YYNGEE. The V and J ends lost 0 bases and 5 bases, in that order; junction bases with no gene match: 5. The CDR3 spans 15 residues. CDR3 DNA: TGTGCCAGCAGCGTAGTTGGCGGGAGAAACAATGAGCAGTTCTTC. Amino acid sequence: CASSVVGGRNNEQFF. Looking up the rest from reference TRBV9 and TRBJ2-1 gives the full variable domain: DSGVTQTPKHLITATGQRVTLRCSPRSGDLSVYWYQQSLDQGLQFLIQYYNGEERAKGNILERFSAQQFPDLHSELNLSSLELGDSALYFCASSVVGGRNNEQFFGPGTRLTVL.